This T cell receptor beta chain is from a study of OX40 agonist ivuxolimab in advanced cancers. Study-wide findings and caveats: Patients with a partial response at 0.1-3.0 mg/kg had among the lowest clonal expansion. Antigen targets of the expanded peripheral T cells went undetermined.

V was trimmed by 3 bases and J by 8 bases, leaving 26 bases between them. CDR3 length: 18 amino acids. The germline V gene encodes CDR1 LNHDA and CDR2 SQIVND (reference sequence). This clone was picked up a small number of times. Its antigen is undetermined. Here immunoSEQ multiplex PCR was the method, and the copy in TCRdb shows in-frame clones only, minus some. Among 59,000 or so clones, 80% to 90% were seen once, and the ten largest hold around 0.38%. This TCR derives from an adult with an advanced solid tumor such as melanoma, head and neck, liver or kidney cancer. This chain joins TRBV19 and TRBJ1-5; weak D call: TRBD1 (6 bases). Specimen: CD4+ or CD8+ T cells sorted from blood, collected in a trial of the OX40 agonist ivuxolimab. The CDR3 DNA reads as TGTGCCAGTAGTATTGTGGGAATCCGGGGGCACGTTTTTGAGCCCCAGCATTTT. Its protein product is CASSIVGIRGHVFEPQHF.